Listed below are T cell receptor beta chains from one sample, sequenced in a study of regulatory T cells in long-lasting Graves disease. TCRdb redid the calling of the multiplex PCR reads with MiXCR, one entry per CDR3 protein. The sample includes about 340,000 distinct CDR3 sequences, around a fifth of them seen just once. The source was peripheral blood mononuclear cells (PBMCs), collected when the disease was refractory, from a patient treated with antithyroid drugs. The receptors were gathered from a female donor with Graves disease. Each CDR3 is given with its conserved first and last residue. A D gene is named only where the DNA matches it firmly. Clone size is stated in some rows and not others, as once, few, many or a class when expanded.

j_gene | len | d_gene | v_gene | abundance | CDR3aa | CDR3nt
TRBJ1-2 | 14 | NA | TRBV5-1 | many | CASSPRDLADGYTF | TGCGCCAGCAGCCCAAGGGACCTTGCAGATGGCTACACCTTC
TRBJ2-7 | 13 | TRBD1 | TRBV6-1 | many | CASAADRGYEQYF | TGTGCCAGCGCCGCGGACAGGGGATACGAGCAGTACTTC
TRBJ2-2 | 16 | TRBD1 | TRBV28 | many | CASSLLPRDRGRELFF | TGTGCCAGCAGTTTACTCCCCCGGGACAGGGGTAGGGAGCTGTTTTTT
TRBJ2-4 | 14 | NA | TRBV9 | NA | CASSAGTLENIQYF | TGTGCCAGCAGCGCTGGGACGCTTGAAAACATTCAGTACTTC
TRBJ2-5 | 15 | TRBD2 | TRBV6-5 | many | CASSYRTSGVETQYF | TGTGCCAGCAGTTATCGGACTAGCGGGGTGGAGACCCAGTACTTC
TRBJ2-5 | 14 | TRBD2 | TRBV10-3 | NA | CAIRAGGTQETQYF | TGTGCCATCAGAGCGGGAGGAACCCAAGAGACCCAGTACTTC
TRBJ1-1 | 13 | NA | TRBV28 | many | CASSFGAITEAFF | TGTGCCAGCAGTTTTGGGGCGATAACTGAAGCTTTCTTT
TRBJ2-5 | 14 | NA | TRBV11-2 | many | CASSPGVGGSTQYF | TGTGCCAGCAGCCCCGGGGTGGGTGGGTCGACCCAGTACTTC
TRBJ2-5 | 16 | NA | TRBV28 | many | CASRGSLGQDAETQYF | TGTGCCAGCAGAGGGAGCTTAGGACAAGATGCGGAGACCCAGTACTTC
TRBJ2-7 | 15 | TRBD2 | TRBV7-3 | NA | CASSLKSSGAGEQYF | TGTGCCAGCAGCTTAAAAAGTAGCGGGGCCGGCGAGCAGTACTTC
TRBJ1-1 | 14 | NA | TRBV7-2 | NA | CASSLFMENTEAFF | TGTGCCAGCAGCCTCTTTATGGAGAACACTGAAGCTTTCTTT
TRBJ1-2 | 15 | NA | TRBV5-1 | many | CASQLGATNLYGYTF | TGCGCCAGCCAATTGGGGGCCACTAATCTCTATGGCTACACCTTC
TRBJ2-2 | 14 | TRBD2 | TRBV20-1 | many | CSARGTSGSEELFF | TGCAGTGCTAGGGGGACTAGCGGAAGTGAGGAGCTGTTTTTT
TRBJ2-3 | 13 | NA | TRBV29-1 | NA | CSDVGFRADTQYF | TGCAGCGACGTAGGGTTCCGGGCAGATACGCAGTATTTT
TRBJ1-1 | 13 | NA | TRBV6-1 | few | CASVREPGTEAFF | TGTGCCAGCGTAAGGGAGCCCGGCACTGAAGCTTTCTTT
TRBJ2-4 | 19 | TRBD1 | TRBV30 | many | CAWSTGQGFSSVAKNIQYF | TGTGCCTGGAGTACCGGACAGGGGTTCAGTTCGGTAGCCAAAAACATTCAGTACTTC
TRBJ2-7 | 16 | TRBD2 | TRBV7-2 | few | CASSPRFGEGNYEQYF | TGTGCCAGCAGCCCGAGGTTTGGGGAGGGAAACTACGAGCAGTACTTC
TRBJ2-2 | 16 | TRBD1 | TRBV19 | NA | CASSNYRGHSSGELFF | TGTGCCAGTAGCAATTACAGGGGACATAGTTCCGGGGAGCTGTTTTTT
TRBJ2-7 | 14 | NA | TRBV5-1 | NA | CASSPGSKTYEQYF | TGCGCCAGCAGCCCAGGCAGTAAAACCTACGAGCAGTACTTC
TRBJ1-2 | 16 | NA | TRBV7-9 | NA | CASSRGDGRYNYGYTF | TGTGCCAGCAGCAGAGGGGACGGACGTTATAACTATGGCTACACCTTC
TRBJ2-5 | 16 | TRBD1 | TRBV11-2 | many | CASSLAGTGGWETQYF | TGTGCCAGCAGCTTAGCCGGGACAGGGGGTTGGGAGACCCAGTACTTC
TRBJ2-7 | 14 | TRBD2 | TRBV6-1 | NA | CASSREGSSYEQYF | TGTGCCAGCAGTCGGGAGGGGAGTTCCTACGAGCAGTACTTC
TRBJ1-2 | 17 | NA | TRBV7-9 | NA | CASSPHVGSHPTIGYTF | TGTGCCAGCAGCCCGCACGTCGGGTCCCACCCCACCATCGGCTACACCTTC
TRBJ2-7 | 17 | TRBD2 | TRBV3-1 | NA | CASSHRRLTSGPYEQYF | TGTGCCAGCAGCCACAGGCGGCTGACTAGCGGGCCCTACGAGCAGTACTTC
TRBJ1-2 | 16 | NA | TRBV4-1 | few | CASSQVEGSPNYGYTF | TGCGCCAGCAGCCAAGTGGAAGGGTCCCCTAACTATGGCTACACCTTC
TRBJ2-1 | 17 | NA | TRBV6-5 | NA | CASSYSISDRLYNEQFF | TGTGCCAGCAGTTACTCGATATCGGACAGACTATACAATGAGCAGTTCTTC
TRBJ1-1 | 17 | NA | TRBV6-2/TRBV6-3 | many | CASSLAGGLIVRTEAFF | TGTGCCAGCAGTTTAGCTGGGGGACTTATAGTCCGAACTGAAGCTTTCTTT
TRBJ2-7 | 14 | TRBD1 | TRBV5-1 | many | CASSRSGQGYEQYF | TGCGCCAGCAGCCGAAGTGGACAGGGCTACGAGCAGTACTTC
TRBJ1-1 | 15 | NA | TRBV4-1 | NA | CASSLKGAGNTEAFF | TGCGCCAGCAGCCTTAAAGGAGCCGGGAACACTGAAGCTTTCTTT
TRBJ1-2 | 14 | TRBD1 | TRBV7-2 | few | CASSFGSTGRGYTF | TGTGCCAGCAGCTTTGGGTCGACAGGGCGAGGCTACACCTTC
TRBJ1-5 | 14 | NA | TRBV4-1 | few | CASSQPRNKQPQHF | TGCGCCAGCAGCCAGCCGAGGAACAAGCAGCCCCAGCATTTT
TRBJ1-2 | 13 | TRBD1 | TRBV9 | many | CASSGGTAYGYTF | TGTGCCAGCAGCGGCGGGACAGCTTATGGCTACACCTTC